The 9 T cell receptor beta chains presented below share a single source sample, sequenced in a study of CD8+ T cells in alopecia areata. Treatment described: oral pan-JAK inhibitor, 5-10 mg twice daily. Once RNA had been extracted, it was reverse transcribed into cDNA to act as the sequencing template. Produced via immunoSEQ multiplex PCR; TCRdb's table is partial and in-frame only. The data contain about 200,000 clones, under 40% of them seen just once; the ten biggest clones take up 0.4% to 0.55%. Sequenced here: CD4+ T cells sorted from blood, sampled between weeks 30 and 35, from a patient treated with tofacitinib. These receptors were taken from a human donor with alopecia areata.

This chain uses TRBV30 with TRBJ1-5; the D gene is possibly TRBD1 (6 bases). The V and J ends lost 3 bases and 2 bases respectively, with 17 bases between them. The CDR3 sequence is 16 residues long. The germline gives CDR1 GTSNPN, CDR2 SVGIG (reference sequence). CDR3 sequence: CAWSPPGAAGNQPQHF. In DNA, the CDR3 is TGTGCCTGGAGCCCACCGGGGGCTGCGGGCAATCAGCCCCAGCATTTT.

This rearrangement joins TRBV2 to TRBJ1-5; D remains unclear. This CDR3 has 14 amino acids. The V and J ends lost 6 bases and 2 bases respectively, with 11 bases between them. Germline-derived CDR1 and CDR2 are SNHLY and FYNNEI. The CDR3: CASSRAGGNQPQHF. In DNA form, the CDR3 reads TGTGCCAGCAGCCGTGCGGGCGGCAATCAGCCCCAGCATTTT. Supplemented by reference TRBV2 and TRBJ1-5, the full variable domain reads EPEVTQTPSHQVTQMGQEVILRCVPISNHLYFYWYRQILGQKVEFLVSFYNNEISEKSEIFDDQFSVERPDGSNFTLKIRSTKLEDSAMYFCASSRAGGNQPQHFGDGTRLSIL.

This clone was seen only a few times. The chain joins TRBV23-1 to TRBJ1-1; D perhaps matches TRBD1 (5 bases). TRBV23-1 is an open reading frame whose function is uncertain. The CDR3 runs 14 residues. V was clipped by 2 bases and J by 5 bases, with 12 bases between them. The CDR3 nucleotides read TGCGCCAGCAGTCAAGTTGGGGCGGGGACTGAAGCTTTCTTT. Translating it yields CASSQVGAGTEAFF.

This clone was recorded once. The V and J genes are TRBV30 and TRBJ1-5; no firm D call. V was pared by 1 base and J by 2 bases, with 6 bases between. CDR1 and CDR2 from the germline V gene are GTSNPN and SVGIG (reference sequence). The CDR3 consists of 13 residues. CDR3: CAWSGNGNQPQHF. The CDR3, as DNA: TGTGCCTGGAGTGGGAATGGCAATCAGCCCCAGCATTTT.

This chain connects TRBV25-1 to TRBJ2-2, with D perhaps TRBD1 or TRBD2 (7 bases each). Trimming shortened V by 3 bases and J by 4 bases, and 12 bases separated the two germline ends. CDR3 length equals 15 residues. Germline V CDR1 and CDR2: MGHDK, SYGVNS. Written as DNA, the CDR3 is TGTGCCAGCAGTGATTCAGGGGGGGTCACCGGGGAGCTGTTTTTT. Amino acid sequence: CASSDSGGVTGELFF.

The gene calls are TRBV6-5 and TRBJ1-2; D remains unclear. Trimming cost V 0 bases and J 3 bases, with 8 bases left between them. Germline V CDR1 and CDR2: MNHEY, SVGAGI. CDR3 size: 14 residues. This CDR3 reads CASSYSGTYYGYTF. The CDR3 DNA reads TGTGCCAGCAGTTACTCTGGCACTTACTATGGCTACACCTTC.

The chain links TRBV25-1 to TRBJ1-1; TRBD1 matches 11 bases. The junction had 2 bases not matched to a gene; V was cut back by 7 bases and J by 4 bases. Per germline, CDR1 MGHDK and CDR2 SYGVNS. CDR3 length: 13 residues. This CDR3 reads CASTGTGGTEAFF. The CDR3 nucleotides are TGTGCCAGCACTGGGACAGGGGGCACTGAAGCTTTCTTT. Using reference TRBV25-1 and TRBJ1-1 for the parts outside the CDR3, the full variable domain is EADIYQTPRYLVIGTGKKITLECSQTMGHDKMYWYQQDPGMELHLIHYSYGVNSTEKGDLSSESTVSRIRTEHFPLTLESARPSHTSQYLCASTGTGGTEAFFGQGTRLTVV.

This clone has just a few counts. The chain links TRBV4-1 to TRBJ1-2; 7 bases agree with TRBD1. Germline V gene sequence: CDR1 MGHRA, CDR2 YSYEKL. V lost 0 bases to trimming and J lost 2 bases; unmatched junction nucleotides: 6. This CDR3 spans 16 amino acids. Here the CDR3 reads CASSQETTTGNYGYTF. The CDR3, as DNA: TGCGCCAGCAGCCAAGAAACAACGACAGGGAACTATGGCTACACCTTC.

This clone has only a few counts. This rearrangement joins TRBV5-1 to TRBJ2-7; D unclear. The V end lost 0 bases, the J end lost 4 bases, and 5 bases lay between the germline ends. The CDR3 sequence is 12 residues long. The germline gives CDR1 SGHRS, CDR2 YFSETQ. The CDR3 bases are TGCGCCAGCAGCTTGGATGGGTACGAGCAGTACTTC. This encodes CASSLDGYEQYF.